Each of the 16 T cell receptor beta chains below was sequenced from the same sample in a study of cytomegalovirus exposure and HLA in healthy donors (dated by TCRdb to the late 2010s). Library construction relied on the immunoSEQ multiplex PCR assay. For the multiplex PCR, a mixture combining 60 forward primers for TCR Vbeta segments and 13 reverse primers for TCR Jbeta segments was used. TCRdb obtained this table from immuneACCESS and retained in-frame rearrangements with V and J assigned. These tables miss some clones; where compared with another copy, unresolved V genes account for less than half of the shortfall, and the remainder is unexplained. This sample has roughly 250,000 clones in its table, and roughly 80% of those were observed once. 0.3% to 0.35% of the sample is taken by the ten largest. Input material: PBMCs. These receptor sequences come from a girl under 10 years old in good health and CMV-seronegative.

CDR3 sequence: CSAYGLAGSGEQFF. The CDR3 coding sequence is TGCAGCGCTTATGGACTAGCGGGATCGGGTGAGCAGTTCTTC. V usage is TRBV29-1 and J usage is TRBJ2-1; the match to TRBD2 covers 12 bases. The CDR3 has 14 amino acids. V trimming: 7 bases; J trimming: 9 bases; junction bases outside the gene matches: 10. The germline gives CDR1 SQVTM, CDR2 ANQGSEA.

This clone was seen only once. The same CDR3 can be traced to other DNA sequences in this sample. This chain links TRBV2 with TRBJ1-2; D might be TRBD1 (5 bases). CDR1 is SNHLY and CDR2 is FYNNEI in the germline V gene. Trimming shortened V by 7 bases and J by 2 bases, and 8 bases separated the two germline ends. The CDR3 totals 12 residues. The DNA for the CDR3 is TGTGCCAGCAATCAGGGCAACTATGGCTACACCTTC. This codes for CASNQGNYGYTF.

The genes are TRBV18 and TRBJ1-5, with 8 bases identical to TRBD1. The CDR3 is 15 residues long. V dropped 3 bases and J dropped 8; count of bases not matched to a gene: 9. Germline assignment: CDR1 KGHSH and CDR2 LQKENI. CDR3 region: CASSPSAGGLKPQHF. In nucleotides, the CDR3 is TGTGCCAGCTCACCCTCGGCAGGGGGCTTGAAGCCCCAGCATTTT.

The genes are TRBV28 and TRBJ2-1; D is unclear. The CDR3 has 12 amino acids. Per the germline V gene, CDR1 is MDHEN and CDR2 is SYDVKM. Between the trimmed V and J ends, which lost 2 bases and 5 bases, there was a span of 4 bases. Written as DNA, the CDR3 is TGTGCCAGCAGTTTAGTAAACAATGAGCAGTTCTTC. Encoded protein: CASSLVNNEQFF.

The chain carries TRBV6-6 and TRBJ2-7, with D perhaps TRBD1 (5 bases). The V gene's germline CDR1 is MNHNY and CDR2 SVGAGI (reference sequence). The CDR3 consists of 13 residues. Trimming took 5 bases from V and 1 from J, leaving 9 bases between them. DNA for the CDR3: TGTGCCAGCAGTGACAGAAGTTCCTACGAGCAGTACTTC. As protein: CASSDRSSYEQYF.

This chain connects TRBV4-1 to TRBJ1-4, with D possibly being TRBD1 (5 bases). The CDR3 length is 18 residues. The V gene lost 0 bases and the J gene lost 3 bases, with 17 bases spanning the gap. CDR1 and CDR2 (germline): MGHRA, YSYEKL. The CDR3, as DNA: TGCGCCAGCAGCCAAGATCTTGGCAGGGCGATACCTAATGAAAAACTGTTTTTT. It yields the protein CASSQDLGRAIPNEKLFF.

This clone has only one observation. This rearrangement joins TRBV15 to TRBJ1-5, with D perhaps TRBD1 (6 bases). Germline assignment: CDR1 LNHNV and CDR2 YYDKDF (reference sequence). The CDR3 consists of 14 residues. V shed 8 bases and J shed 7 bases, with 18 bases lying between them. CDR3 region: CATRSSDQGQPQHF. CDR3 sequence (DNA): TGTGCCACCCGGAGTTCAGACCAGGGGCAGCCCCAGCATTTT.

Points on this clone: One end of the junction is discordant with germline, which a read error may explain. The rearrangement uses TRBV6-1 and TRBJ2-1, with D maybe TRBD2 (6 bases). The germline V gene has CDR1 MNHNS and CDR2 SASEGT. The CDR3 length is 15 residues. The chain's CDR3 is CAGSEEKGGYNEQFF. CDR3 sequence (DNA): TGTGCCGGCAGTGAAGAAAAAGGAGGGTACAATGAGCAGTTCTTC.

CDR3 DNA: TGCGCCAGCAGCCAAGTAGTGGCGGCGGGGGCAGGCAATCAGCCCCAGCATTTT. It yields the protein CASSQVVAAGAGNQPQHF. The rearrangement links TRBV4-1 to TRBJ1-5; TRBD1 is a possible D gene (6 bases). The CDR3 is 18 amino acids. The V end was cut by 1 base, the J end by 2 bases, with 18 bases between. Germline V CDR1 and CDR2: MGHRA, YSYEKL.

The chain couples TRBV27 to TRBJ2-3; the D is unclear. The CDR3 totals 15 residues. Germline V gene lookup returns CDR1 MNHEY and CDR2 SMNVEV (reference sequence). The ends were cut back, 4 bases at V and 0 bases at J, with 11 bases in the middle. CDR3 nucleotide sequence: TGTGCCAGCAGTTCAAGCGTCTTTAGCACAGATACGCAGTATTTT. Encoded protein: CASSSSVFSTDTQYF.

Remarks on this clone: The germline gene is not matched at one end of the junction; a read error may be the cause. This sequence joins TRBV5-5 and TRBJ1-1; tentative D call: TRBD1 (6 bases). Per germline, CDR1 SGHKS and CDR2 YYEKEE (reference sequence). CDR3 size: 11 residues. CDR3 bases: TGTGCCAGCAGCACCGCCGGGACACCGATTTTT. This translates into CASSTAGTPIF.

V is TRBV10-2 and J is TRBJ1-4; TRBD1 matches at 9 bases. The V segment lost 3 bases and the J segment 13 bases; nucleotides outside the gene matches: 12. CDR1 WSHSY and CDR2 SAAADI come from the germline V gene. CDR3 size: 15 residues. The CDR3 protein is CASSDPGTGYWGLFF. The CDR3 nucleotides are TGCGCCAGCAGTGACCCCGGGACAGGGTATTGGGGACTGTTTTTT.

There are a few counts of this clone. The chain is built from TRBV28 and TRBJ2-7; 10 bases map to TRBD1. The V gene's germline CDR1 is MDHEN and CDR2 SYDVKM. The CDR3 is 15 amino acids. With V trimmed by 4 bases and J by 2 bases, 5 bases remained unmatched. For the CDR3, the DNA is TGTGCCAGCAGTTCTACCGGGACAGGGGCCTACGAGCAGTACTTC. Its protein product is CASSSTGTGAYEQYF.

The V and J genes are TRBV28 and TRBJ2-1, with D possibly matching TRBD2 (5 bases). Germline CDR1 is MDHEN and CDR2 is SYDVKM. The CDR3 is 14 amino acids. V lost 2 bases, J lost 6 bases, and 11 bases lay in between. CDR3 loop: CASSLGGPSNEQFF. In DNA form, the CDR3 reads TGTGCCAGCAGTTTAGGAGGCCCCTCCAATGAGCAGTTCTTC. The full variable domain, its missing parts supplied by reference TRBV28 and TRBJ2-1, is DVKVTQSSRYLVKRTGEKVFLECVQDMDHENMFWYRQDPGLGLRLIYFSYDVKMKEKGDIPEGYSVSREKKERFSLILESASTNQTSMYLCASSLGGPSNEQFFGPGTRLTVL.

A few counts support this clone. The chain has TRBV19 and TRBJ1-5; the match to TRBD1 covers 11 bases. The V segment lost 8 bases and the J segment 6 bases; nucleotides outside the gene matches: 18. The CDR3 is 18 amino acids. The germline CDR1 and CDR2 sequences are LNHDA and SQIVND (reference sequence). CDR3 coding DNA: TGTGCCAGTCTCCAGTATAGGTGGGACAGGGGGGCCCTTCAGCCCCAGCATTTT. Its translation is CASLQYRWDRGALQPQHF.

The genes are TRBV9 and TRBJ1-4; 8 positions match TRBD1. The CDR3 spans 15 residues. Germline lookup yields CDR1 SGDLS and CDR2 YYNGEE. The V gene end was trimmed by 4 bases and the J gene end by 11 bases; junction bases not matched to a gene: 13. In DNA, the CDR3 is TGTGCCAGCAGCCCAAAGCAGGGGGCTGATCAGAAACTGTTTTTT. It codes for CASSPKQGADQKLFF.